These 4 T cell receptor beta chains were all obtained from the same sample, sequenced in a study of sequential checkpoint blockade in melanoma (dated by TCRdb to the late 2010s). In the paper's terms, the treatment or condition label means: randomized to nivolumab then ipilimumab (arm A) or the reverse (arm B). The method behind the library was the immunoSEQ multiplex PCR assay. TCRdb holds this immuneACCESS table with in-frame rearrangements only. Some clones are missing; in checked studies, unresolved V genes explain under half, and the rest has no known cause. The sample has 32,000 or so clones on record, more than 65% of them singletons. 18% of the sample lies in the top ten. The material was CD8+ T cells sorted from blood (inferred from file names), obtained from a patient given nivolumab and ipilimumab in sequence. These receptors were obtained from a human donor with melanoma.

The V gene is TRBV10-2, the J gene TRBJ1-1; D gene unclear. V was shortened by 6 bases and J by 1 base, with 12 bases between the two germline ends. The CDR3 is 14 residues long. Germline values: CDR1 WSHSY, CDR2 SAAADI. CDR3 amino acids: CASRQLGRNTEAFF. CDR3 DNA sequence: TGCGCCAGCAGGCAACTAGGTAGGAACACTGAAGCTTTCTTT.

The rearrangement uses TRBV4-1 and TRBJ1-5; 8 positions agree with TRBD1. Germline CDR1 is MGHRA and CDR2 is YSYEKL. Losses at the gene ends were 1 base for V and 6 bases for J; bases not matched to a gene: 5. The CDR3 covers 15 residues. The DNA for the CDR3 is TGCGCCAGCAGCCAAGTAGCAGGGGGCGGTCAGCCCCAGCATTTT. Translating gives CASSQVAGGGQPQHF.

The rearrangement joins TRBV28 to TRBJ1-3; D is possibly TRBD1 (5 bases). Trimming stripped 3 bases from V and 1 base from J, with 13 bases between. The CDR3 extends over 16 amino acids. The germline V gene encodes CDR1 MDHEN and CDR2 SYDVKM. The DNA for the CDR3 is TGTGCCAGCAGTTTCCCTCCCCAGGGATCTGGAAACACCATATATTTT. It is translated as CASSFPPQGSGNTIYF.

In this sample, this clone turned up a few times. The chain links TRBV7-2 to TRBJ1-1; D is unresolved. With 2 bases removed from V and 7 bases from J, the gap between germline ends came to 11 bases. CDR1 and CDR2 (germline): SGHTA, FQGNSA. The CDR3 covers 13 residues. The CDR3 sequence is CASSLQEGLEAFF. The DNA of the CDR3 is TGTGCCAGCAGCTTACAAGAGGGCCTTGAAGCTTTCTTT.